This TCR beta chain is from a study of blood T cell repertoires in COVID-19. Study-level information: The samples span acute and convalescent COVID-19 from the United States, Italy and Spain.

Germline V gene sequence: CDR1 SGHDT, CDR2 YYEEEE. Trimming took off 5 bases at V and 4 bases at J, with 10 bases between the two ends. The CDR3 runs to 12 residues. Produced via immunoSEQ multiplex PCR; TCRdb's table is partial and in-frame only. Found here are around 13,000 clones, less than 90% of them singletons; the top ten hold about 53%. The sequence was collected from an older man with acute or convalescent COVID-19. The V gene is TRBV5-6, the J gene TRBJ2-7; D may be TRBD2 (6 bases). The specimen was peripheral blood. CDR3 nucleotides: TGTGCCAGCAGTTTTAGCGGTTACGAGCAGTACTTC. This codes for CASSFSGYEQYF.